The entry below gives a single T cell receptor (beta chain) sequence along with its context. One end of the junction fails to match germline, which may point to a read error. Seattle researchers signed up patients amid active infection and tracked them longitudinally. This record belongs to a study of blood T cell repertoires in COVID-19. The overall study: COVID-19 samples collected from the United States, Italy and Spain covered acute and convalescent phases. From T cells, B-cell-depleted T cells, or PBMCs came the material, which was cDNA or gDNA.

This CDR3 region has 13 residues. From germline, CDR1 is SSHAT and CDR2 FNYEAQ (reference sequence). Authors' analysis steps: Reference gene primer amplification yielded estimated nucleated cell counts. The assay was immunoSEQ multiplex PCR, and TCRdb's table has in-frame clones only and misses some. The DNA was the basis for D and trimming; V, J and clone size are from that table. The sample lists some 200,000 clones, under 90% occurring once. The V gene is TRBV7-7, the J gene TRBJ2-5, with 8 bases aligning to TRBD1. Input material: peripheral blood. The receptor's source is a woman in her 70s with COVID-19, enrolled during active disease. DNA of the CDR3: TGTGCTAGCAGCTTAGACGGGACAGGCATCCAGTACTTC. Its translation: CASSLDGTGIQYF.